This T cell receptor beta chain appears in the sequencing data of a study of PD-L1 blockade in urothelial cancer. Study details: Analyses used blood from 3 weeks (second dose) and 6 weeks after treatment start. There were a median of around 140,000 T cells in blood samples.

A spike-in of synthetic TCR analog templates was added to each PCR. The table came from immunoSEQ multiplex PCR; TCRdb's copy has only in-frame clones and leaves some out. The sample includes under 55,000 clones, about 80% of them seen just once. Germline CDR1 and CDR2: LNHDA and SQIVND (reference sequence). V dropped 7 bases and J dropped 5 bases, with 11 bases sitting between them. The CDR3 has 13 amino acids. The TCR sequence derives from a man aged 40-49 years with urothelial cancer. Material: PBMCs, obtained around atezolizumab (anti-PD-L1) treatment. V and J are TRBV19 and TRBJ2-2; tentative D call: TRBD1 (6 bases). The CDR3 here is CASTRGRTGELFF. The CDR3 nucleotides are TGTGCCAGTACCAGGGGAAGGACCGGGGAGCTGTTTTTT.